This T cell receptor beta chain was documented in a study of cytotoxic CD8 clonotypes in ibrutinib-treated CLL. Turning to the study itself: Per sample, productive templates averaged around 230,000 and productive rearrangements averaged approximately 87,000.

The method was immunoSEQ multiplex PCR; TCRdb's version includes in-frame clones alone and lacks a portion of them. This table has 35,000 or so clones, around 63% appearing once. This CDR3 has 11 amino acids. Germline V CDR1 and CDR2: ENHRY, SYGVKD. V was trimmed by 5 bases and J by 4 bases, leaving 3 bases between them. This clone was recorded only once. Its specificity is unknown. Study-level results: Investigators sampled sustained-remission and progressing patients at differing times. While tracking circulating CD8+ T-cell counts, baseline clonality exceeded that of age-matched healthy donors. The clonality rise at ibrutinib response reflected private clonotype expansion.

The source of this sequence is a human donor with chronic lymphocytic leukemia. This specimen was PBMCs, taken before ibrutinib treatment. The chain uses TRBV10-3 and TRBJ2-1; D not certain. The CDR3 here is CAISRYNEQFF. The CDR3 DNA reads as TGTGCCATCAGTAGGTACAATGAGCAGTTCTTC.